The entry below describes one T cell receptor (beta chain). Assay used: immunoSEQ multiplex PCR; TCRdb lists only in-frame clones, some missing. The table lists about 250,000 clones, roughly 85% of them singletons. The record originates from a study of blood T cell repertoires in COVID-19. Sequenced: PBMCs or T cells enriched from blood (not recorded which). The sequence was obtained from a woman younger than 45 who had recovered from COVID-19.

In DNA, the CDR3 is TGTGCCAGCTCCCCTCAGGGGGCGGGGGAAAAACTGTTTTTT. Its protein product is CASSPQGAGEKLFF. The V and J genes are TRBV18 and TRBJ1-4; 8 bases map to TRBD1. Germline V gives CDR1 KGHSH, CDR2 LQKENI. This CDR3 contains 14 residues. Trimming cost V 6 bases and J 8 bases; bases outside gene matches: 8. Variable domain in full (rest from reference TRBV18 and TRBJ1-4): NAGVMQNPRHLVRRRGQEARLRCSPMKGHSHVYWYRQLPEEGLKFMVYLQKENIIDESGMPKERFSAEFPKEGPSILRIQQVVRGDSAAYFCASSPQGAGEKLFFGSGTQLSVL.